This T cell receptor (beta chain) stems from a study of a mutant IDH1 vaccine in newly diagnosed glioma. The germline V and J ends were trimmed by 2 bases and 7 bases, with 12 bases remaining between them. The CDR3 contains 15 residues. The V gene's germline CDR1 is MRHNA and CDR2 SNTAGT. The time point was: baseline, week 1 (first vaccination visit). Treatment described: pre-vaccination baseline after standard-of-care therapy. Produced via immunoSEQ multiplex PCR; TCRdb's table is partial and in-frame only. The sample includes roughly 84,000 clones, roughly four fifths seen only once; the top ten take around 5%.

Source: PBMCs, taken from a glioma patient treated with radiotherapy, temozolomide or both. The chain couples TRBV6-4 to TRBJ1-6; tentatively, D is TRBD1 (6 bases). This clonotype originated in a man between 40 and 49 years old with glioma. Some clones in this sample may be carry-over from other donors' samples. CDR3 residues: CASSDQGHPNSPLHF. The CDR3, as DNA: TGTGCCAGCAGTGACCAGGGACACCCAAATTCACCCCTCCACTTT.